This entry describes one TCR beta chain. Its specificity is not known. Each CDR3 protein gets one entry after TCRdb re-called the RT-PCR reads with MiXCR. The top ten clones hold more than 20% of a sample with over a thousand distinct CDR3 sequences, roughly 80% of them seen once. The sample originates from a study of yellow fever vaccine responses in identical twins. Study-wide results and limits: Twins' vaccine T cell response reportedly gave the appearance of partial convergence and partial personalization.

The germline V gene encodes CDR1 SGHDT and CDR2 YYEEEE. The CDR3 is made up of 11 amino acids. Trimming shortened V by 4 bases and J by 4 bases, and 5 bases separated the two germline ends. The TCR comes from a female donor who received the yellow fever vaccine. This specimen was T cells from blood (PBMCs), unsorted or a sorted subset (not recorded which), taken before or after yellow fever vaccination (not recorded which). The chain employs TRBV5-6 and TRBJ2-5; D ambiguous. CDR3 nucleotide sequence: TGTGCCAGCAGCAAGCGAGAGACCCAGTACTTC. As protein: CASSKRETQYF.